The 32 T cell receptor beta chains below were found in one sample sequenced in a study of metastatic and nonmetastatic thyroid tumors. All patients were untreated before thyroid surgery. TCRdb re-clonotyped the PCR reads through MiXCR. The sample includes about 37,000 clones, about 29% of them seen just once. Material: blood. These receptor sequences come from a male donor with papillary thyroid cancer or a benign thyroid nodule (not recorded which). Some clones in this sample may be carry-over from other donors' samples.

This clone turned up a few times. The V call is TRBV5-1, the J call TRBJ2-7, with 10 bases identical to TRBD1. Looked up from germline, CDR1 is SGHRS and CDR2 is YFSETQ. The CDR3 contains 15 residues. V lost 3 bases and J lost 3; bases outside the gene matches: 6. CDR3 sequence reads: CASSSSGTGVYEQYF. The DNA for the CDR3 is TGCGCCAGCAGCTCCTCCGGGACAGGGGTCTACGAGCAGTACTTC.

This clone was recorded a few times. The chain recombines TRBV6-1 with TRBJ2-7, with 9 bases that match TRBD1. The length of the CDR3 is 15 residues. Germline values: CDR1 MNHNS, CDR2 SASEGT. Trimming removed 7 bases from V and 5 bases from J; junction bases left unmatched: 12. CDR3 sequence: CASTIRTGDGNEQYF. The CDR3 nucleotides read TGTGCCAGCACTATACGGACAGGGGACGGTAACGAGCAGTACTTC.

The chain is built from TRBV5-1 and TRBJ2-7; D remains ambiguous. The germline V and J ends were trimmed by 9 bases and 0 bases, with 16 bases remaining between them. Looked up from germline, CDR1 is SGHRS and CDR2 is YFSETQ. The CDR3 has 14 amino acids. This CDR3 is CATRVGRNSYEQYF. The CDR3 DNA reads TGCGCCACCCGAGTTGGGCGAAACTCCTACGAGCAGTACTTC.

This clone was seen at least ten times. This chain links TRBV28 with TRBJ2-3, with 14 nucleotides matching TRBD2. This CDR3 comprises 15 residues. Losses at the gene ends were 6 bases for V and 5 bases for J; bases not matched to a gene: 4. Looked up from germline, CDR1 is MDHEN and CDR2 is SYDVKM. CDR3 coding DNA: TGTGCCAGCAGGACTAGCGGGAGGGATGAAGATACGCAGTATTTT. Its translation: CASRTSGRDEDTQYF.

J is TRBJ1-1 and V is TRBV12-3 or TRBV12-4, with no clear D. Trimming took 6 bases from V and 4 from J, leaving 12 bases between them. The CDR3 has 13 residues. The CDR3 DNA is TGTGCCAGCAGCGGAGAGGGCTTCACTGAAGCTTTCTTT. It is translated as CASSGEGFTEAFF.

By share, this clone ranks as medium-sized. V and J are TRBV20-1 and TRBJ2-2, with 10 bases fitting TRBD2. V was pared by 1 base and J by 6 bases, with 5 bases of the junction left unmatched. CDR3 length equals 15 residues. Germline values: CDR1 DFQATT, CDR2 SNEGSKA (reference sequence). The CDR3 here is CSARAPLAGAGELFF. The CDR3 nucleotides are TGCAGTGCTAGAGCCCCCCTAGCGGGAGCCGGGGAGCTGTTTTTT.

The genes are TRBV20-1 and TRBJ2-1; either TRBD1 or TRBD2 may fit D (5 bases each). CDR1 is DFQATT and CDR2 is SNEGSKA in the germline V gene (reference sequence). CDR3 size: 15 residues. V was shortened by 3 bases and J by 2 bases, with 14 bases between the two germline ends. The CDR3 protein is CSARRGTGAYNEQFF. Written as DNA, the CDR3 is TGCAGTGCTAGGCGAGGGACCGGGGCCTACAATGAGCAGTTCTTC.

The chain combines TRBV24-1 with TRBJ2-5; perhaps D is TRBD1 or TRBD2 (5 bases each). CDR3 length: 16 amino acids. V lost 2 bases and J lost 4, with 16 bases in between. From germline, CDR1 is KGHDR and CDR2 SFDVKD. CDR3 region: CATSDWGKGTLETQYF. The DNA of the CDR3 is TGTGCCACCAGTGATTGGGGGAAGGGGACCCTAGAGACCCAGTACTTC.

The chain combines TRBV11-2 with TRBJ2-1; tentative D call: TRBD2 (7 bases). Trimming left V 5 bases short and J 5 bases short, with 19 bases between. Germline V gives CDR1 SGHAT, CDR2 FQNNGV. The CDR3 totals 16 residues. CDR3 nucleotides: TGTGCCAGCAGCCCTAGGGGGGGAGTTAAAAACAATGAGCAGTTCTTC. This translates into CASSPRGGVKNNEQFF.

This clone has a handful of counts. The V call is TRBV5-1, the J call TRBJ1-2; 8 bases align to TRBD1. This CDR3 spans 14 amino acids. Per germline, CDR1 SGHRS and CDR2 YFSETQ. V lost 3 bases, J lost 4 bases, and 5 bases stayed unmatched. The chain's CDR3 is CASSYDRGSYGYTF. CDR3 in DNA: TGCGCCAGCAGCTATGACAGGGGCAGCTATGGCTACACCTTC.

The chain has TRBV7-6 and TRBJ2-3; 14 bases line up with TRBD2. Germline V gene lookup returns CDR1 SGHVS and CDR2 FNYEAQ. This CDR3 is 16 amino acids long. V was clipped by 4 bases and J by 3 bases; unmatched bases: 3. As DNA, the CDR3 is TGTGCCAGCAGCTCAGGGACTAGCGGGAGAACAGATACGCAGTATTTT. Residues: CASSSGTSGRTDTQYF.

This clone is termed medium-sized. The gene calls are TRBV5-1 and TRBJ1-6, with 7 bases that match TRBD1. Germline values: CDR1 SGHRS, CDR2 YFSETQ. The CDR3 runs to 14 residues. The J segment lost 10 bases and the V segment lost 5 bases, leaving 9 bases of the junction unmatched. CDR3 in amino acids: CASRIDRVGSPLHF. CDR3 nucleotide sequence: TGCGCCAGCAGGATAGACAGGGTAGGCTCACCCCTCCACTTT.

This clone was seen at least ten times. The J gene is TRBJ2-7, the V gene TRBV14, with TRBD2 as a possible D gene (6 bases). The V gene lost 4 bases and the J gene lost 5 bases, with 21 bases spanning the gap. Per germline, CDR1 SGHDN and CDR2 FVKESK. The CDR3 loop spans 16 amino acids. The CDR3 DNA reads as TGTGCCAGCAGCCGCCTAGCTCACGGCCGGAGGGACGAGCAGTACTTC. As protein: CASSRLAHGRRDEQYF.

This chain joins TRBV6-1 and TRBJ2-6, with 12 bases matching TRBD2. The CDR3 totals 17 residues. V lost 6 bases and J lost 1; bases outside the gene matches: 4. Germline assignment: CDR1 MNHNS and CDR2 SASEGT. In nucleotides, the CDR3 is TGTGCCAGCAGCGTTCTAGCGGGGGGGTCTGGGGCCAACGTCCTGACTTTC. This codes for CASSVLAGGSGANVLTF.

This clone is classed as medium-sized (0.01 to 0.1%). This chain links TRBV4-1 with TRBJ2-7; D gene uncertain. The CDR3 runs 12 residues. Germline V gives CDR1 MGHRA, CDR2 YSYEKL. Trimming took off 4 bases at V and 2 bases at J, with 6 bases between the two ends. In DNA form, the CDR3 reads TGCGCCAGCAGCCCTAACGCCTACGAGCAGTACTTC. Amino acid sequence: CASSPNAYEQYF.

This clone was picked up a small number of times. The chain uses TRBV5-1 and TRBJ2-3; a weak D match, TRBD2 (6 bases). The CDR3 loop spans 14 amino acids. The ends were cut back, 4 bases at V and 1 base at J, with 10 bases in the middle. CDR1 is SGHRS and CDR2 is YFSETQ in the germline V gene. CDR3 protein: CASSPGGGTDTQYF. CDR3 coding DNA: TGCGCCAGCAGCCCCGGGGGTGGCACAGATACGCAGTATTTT. The full variable domain, completed using reference TRBV5-1 and TRBJ2-3, is KAGVTQTPRYLIKTRGQQVTLSCSPISGHRSVSWYQQTPGQGLQFLFEYFSETQRNKGNFPGRFSGRQFSNSRSEMNVSTLELGDSALYLCASSPGGGTDTQYFGPGTRLTVL.

This chain uses TRBV27 with TRBJ2-1; possibly TRBD2 for D (6 bases). Germline values: CDR1 MNHEY, CDR2 SMNVEV (reference sequence). Trimming stripped 7 bases from V and 4 bases from J, with 14 bases between. The CDR3 covers 14 residues. This CDR3 reads CASTQAGLYNEQFF. Written as DNA, the CDR3 is TGTGCCAGCACCCAGGCGGGGCTTTACAATGAGCAGTTCTTC.

In its sample, this clone is medium-sized. The chain employs TRBV28 and TRBJ1-6; 8 bases line up with TRBD1. Germline values: CDR1 MDHEN, CDR2 SYDVKM. The CDR3 runs 15 residues. Trimming removed 4 bases from V and 9 bases from J; junction bases left unmatched: 8. As DNA, the CDR3 is TGTGCCAGCAGTTCCGCAGGGGGCGTTGTTTCACCCCTCCACTTT. Translating it yields CASSSAGGVVSPLHF.

In this sample, this clone turned up many times. The gene calls are TRBV19 and TRBJ1-3; no definite D call. Trimming left V 5 bases short and J 4 bases short, with 15 bases between. Germline V gene lookup returns CDR1 LNHDA and CDR2 SQIVND (reference sequence). The CDR3 is 15 residues long. The CDR3 reads CASSRVGNSGNTIYF. In DNA form, the CDR3 reads TGTGCCAGTAGTCGGGTTGGTAATTCGGGAAACACCATATATTTT.

The chain combines TRBV11-2 with TRBJ2-3; D is undetermined. The length of the CDR3 is 12 residues. The germline CDR1 and CDR2 sequences are SGHAT and FQNNGV. Trimming took off 5 bases at V and 4 bases at J, with 7 bases between the two ends. DNA of the CDR3: TGTGCCAGCAGCCTTATAGCAGATACGCAGTATTTT. As protein: CASSLIADTQYF. The full variable domain, rest sourced from reference TRBV11-2 and TRBJ2-3, is EAGVAQSPRYKIIEKRQSVAFWCNPISGHATLYWYQQILGQGPKLLIQFQNNGVVDDSQLPKDRFSAERLKGVDSTLKIQPAKLEDSAVYLCASSLIADTQYFGPGTRLTVL.

This clone has more than one count but fewer than ten. The rearrangement joins TRBV12-3 or TRBV12-4 to TRBJ2-7, with D unclear. There are 15 residues in the CDR3. V was pared by 1 base and J by 2 bases, with 12 bases between. CDR3: CASSLGPVSTYEQYF. The CDR3 DNA sequence: TGTGCCAGCAGTTTAGGACCGGTCAGTACCTACGAGCAGTACTTC.

In this sample, this clone is medium-sized. This chain joins TRBV6-1 and TRBJ1-2; D possibly corresponds to TRBD1 (5 bases). V shed 2 bases and J shed 7 bases, with 11 bases lying between them. CDR1 is MNHNS, CDR2 SASEGT, per germline. The CDR3 sequence is 13 residues long. The CDR3 here is CASSEWTSSGYTF. The CDR3, as DNA: TGTGCCAGCAGTGAATGGACAAGCAGTGGCTACACCTTC.

At least ten counts were recorded for this clone. J is TRBJ1-1 and V is TRBV20-1; D gene uncertain. From germline, CDR1 is DFQATT and CDR2 SNEGSKA (reference sequence). V lost 5 bases, J lost 11 bases, and 15 bases lay in between. The CDR3 consists of 11 residues. CDR3 sequence: CSAGIQLKAFF. In DNA form, the CDR3 reads TGCAGTGCTGGCATACAGCTCAAGGCTTTCTTT.

This clone was detected ten times or more. The chain is built from TRBV28 and TRBJ1-1; D is uncertain. V was cut by 2 bases and J by 10 bases, with 8 bases left in between. The CDR3 has 11 residues. Germline values: CDR1 MDHEN, CDR2 SYDVKM. In DNA, the CDR3 is TGTGCCAGCAGTTTAGGGCCAGTAGCTTTCTTT. It specifies CASSLGPVAFF.

This clone was detected only a few times. This sequence joins TRBV7-9 and TRBJ2-7; no firm D call. The CDR3 sequence is 12 residues long. V lost 7 bases, J lost 1 base, and 8 bases lay in between. Germline assignment: CDR1 SEHNR and CDR2 FQNEAQ (reference sequence). The DNA for the CDR3 is TGTGCCAGCACGAAAGGTTCCTACGAGCAGTACTTC. Translation: CASTKGSYEQYF.

This chain connects TRBV7-9 to TRBJ2-7; 8 bases map to TRBD2. V lost 5 bases to trimming and J lost 2 bases; unmatched junction nucleotides: 8. CDR1 is SEHNR, CDR2 FQNEAQ, per germline (reference sequence). The CDR3 sequence is 15 residues long. The DNA for the CDR3 is TGTGCCAGCAGCCCTCCTGGGACTAGGGCCTACGAGCAGTACTTC. The encoded protein is CASSPPGTRAYEQYF.

In regard to this clone: This likely comes from a read error, as the CDR3 has no conserved phenylalanine or tryptophan at its end. The V and J genes are TRBV20-1 and TRBJ2-7, with D perhaps assigned TRBD1 or TRBD2 (6 bases each). Trimming took 0 bases from V and 5 from J, leaving 32 bases between them. CDR3 size: 20 residues. In germline, CDR1 is DFQATT, CDR2 SNEGSKA (reference sequence). The chain's CDR3 is CSARDEVGSTKGGFIHEQYS. The CDR3 nucleotides read TGCAGTGCTAGAGATGAGGTGGGGTCAACCAAAGGGGGGTTTATCCACGAGCAGTACTCC.

This clone has just a few counts. The V and J genes are TRBV6-1 and TRBJ2-6, with 7 bases lining up with TRBD1. Germline trimming cut 6 bases from V and 0 bases from J; bases unmatched to any gene: 8. This CDR3 has 17 amino acids. The V gene's germline CDR1 is MNHNS and CDR2 SASEGT. The CDR3 here is CASRPPGQSSGANVLTF. For the CDR3, the DNA is TGTGCCAGCAGACCGCCGGGACAGAGCTCTGGGGCCAACGTCCTGACTTTC.

This clone was found many times. The rearrangement links TRBV7-9 to TRBJ1-5; no clear D gene. V was pared by 0 bases and J by 6 bases, with 3 bases between. CDR1 and CDR2 (germline): SEHNR, FQNEAQ (reference sequence). There are 12 residues in the CDR3. CDR3 loop: CASSLAGQPQHF. The DNA of the CDR3 is TGTGCCAGCAGCTTAGCGGGTCAGCCCCAGCATTTT.

The V gene is TRBV30, the J gene TRBJ1-1; D not certain. Germline CDR1 GTSNPN, CDR2 SVGIG (reference sequence). CDR3 length equals 13 residues. Trimming pared 2 bases from V and 3 bases from J, leaving 10 bases between. The CDR3 nucleotides are TGTGCCTGGAGTTACCAGCGGCACACTGAAGCTTTCTTT. Encoded protein: CAWSYQRHTEAFF.

This chain uses TRBV7-3 with TRBJ2-1; TRBD2 matches at 9 bases. CDR1 is SGHTA, CDR2 FQGTGA, per germline. The CDR3 is made up of 15 amino acids. V was clipped by 5 bases and J by 4 bases; unmatched bases: 6. CDR3: CASSTSGGPYNEQFF. CDR3 DNA sequence: TGTGCCAGCAGCACCAGCGGGGGGCCGTACAATGAGCAGTTCTTC.

This chain joins TRBV20-1 and TRBJ2-7; the D is unclear. Trimming pared 1 base from V and 5 bases from J, leaving 9 bases between. Germline-derived CDR1 and CDR2 are DFQATT and SNEGSKA (reference sequence). This CDR3 is 12 amino acids long. CDR3 amino acids: CSARGRADEQYF. The CDR3 DNA reads TGCAGTGCTAGAGGCCGGGCAGACGAGCAGTACTTC.